The 25 T cell receptor beta chains below all came from one sample that was sequenced in a study of CD8+CD57+ T cells in acquired aplastic anemia. The use of genomic DNA as template underpinned the TCR beta VDJ and CDR3 profiling. A single record per CDR3 protein comes from TCRdb applying MiXCR to the reads. The sample gives more than 150,000 distinct CDR3 sequences, about half of which show up once; approximately 3% is in the top ten. What was sequenced was sorted CD4+, CD8+, or CD8+CD57+ T cells (not recorded which) from PBMCs. Receptor source: a human donor in good health.

This chain connects TRBV5-1 to TRBJ2-2, with no clear D. The germline V gene encodes CDR1 SGHRS and CDR2 YFSETQ. Trimming removed 8 bases at V and 6 bases at J, with 2 bases between. The CDR3 spans 9 residues. In nucleotides, the CDR3 is TGCGCCAGTCCCGGGGAGCTGTTTTTT. Amino acids: CASPGELFF.

V gene TRBV12-3 or TRBV12-4 combines with J gene TRBJ2-5, with D perhaps TRBD1 (6 bases). Between the trimmed V and J ends, which lost 6 bases and 2 bases, there was a span of 13 bases. The length of the CDR3 is 14 residues. DNA for the CDR3: TGTGCCAGCAGCCTTGACAGGATTCAAGAGACCCAGTACTTC. This sequence encodes CASSLDRIQETQYF.

Many counts were recorded for this clonotype. V gene TRBV19 combines with J gene TRBJ1-6, with D unclear. V lost 3 bases to trimming and J lost 8 bases, with 20 bases between them. There are 17 residues in the CDR3. Germline assignment: CDR1 LNHDA and CDR2 SQIVND (reference sequence). The CDR3 nucleotides are TGTGCCAGTAGTATCGGGAAGGGCGCATCCTCCCATTCACCCCTCCACTTT. Translating it yields CASSIGKGASSHSPLHF.

This chain links TRBV20-1 with TRBJ1-2, with 7 bases aligning to TRBD1. Germline V gives CDR1 DFQATT, CDR2 SNEGSKA (reference sequence). The CDR3 is 12 residues long. The CDR3 reads CGGRGGSYGYTF. The DNA for the CDR3 is TGCGGGGGCAGGGGGGGTTCCTATGGCTACACCTTC.

The sample holds many counts of this clonotype. The chain has TRBV9 and TRBJ2-5; no definite D call. This CDR3 has 15 amino acids. Trimming pared 4 bases from V and 3 bases from J, leaving 16 bases between. Looked up from germline, CDR1 is SGDLS and CDR2 is YYNGEE. The CDR3 DNA follows: TGTGCCAGCAGCCCCCGTGAAGGAAATAAAGAGACCCAGTACTTC. As protein: CASSPREGNKETQYF.

This clonotype was seen a handful of times. The chain is built from TRBV10-1 and TRBJ2-1; D might be TRBD2 (6 bases). The germline CDR1 and CDR2 sequences are WNHNN and SYGVQD (reference sequence). The CDR3 is 13 residues long. V was trimmed by 4 bases and J by 10 bases, leaving 14 bases between them. The CDR3 nucleotides are TGCGCCAGCAGTGGAGGGCTAGCGAGCGAGCAGTTCTTC. Amino acids: CASSGGLASEQFF.

In its sample, this clonotype was seen many times. V is TRBV6-1 and J is TRBJ2-7; 9 bases align to TRBD1. Germline V lookup: CDR1 MNHNS, CDR2 SASEGT. The CDR3 is 16 residues long. V lost 4 bases to trimming and J lost 2 bases; unmatched junction nucleotides: 9. This chain's CDR3 is CASSVLPGQGTYEQYF. CDR3 sequence (DNA): TGTGCCAGCAGTGTCCTCCCGGGACAGGGAACCTACGAGCAGTACTTC.

V gene TRBV24-1 combines with J gene TRBJ1-3; 8 positions agree with TRBD1. V was pared by 3 bases and J by 3 bases, with 9 bases of the junction left unmatched. The germline V gene encodes CDR1 KGHDR and CDR2 SFDVKD. The CDR3 consists of 17 residues. CDR3 region: CATSDIDRGINGNTIYF. The CDR3 DNA reads TGTGCCACCAGTGATATCGACAGGGGAATAAATGGAAACACCATATATTTT.

The rearrangement links TRBV7-3 to TRBJ2-7; TRBD1 agrees at 9 bases. V was clipped by 2 bases and J by 6 bases; unmatched bases: 5. The CDR3 is 14 residues long. The germline V gene has CDR1 SGHTA and CDR2 FQGTGA. The CDR3 nucleotides are TGTGCCAGCAGCTTAGATGGACAGGGGCGCGAGCAGTACTTC. It is translated as CASSLDGQGREQYF.

The table lists this clonotype with many counts. The chain combines TRBV24-1 with TRBJ2-1, with D perhaps being TRBD1 or TRBD2 (5 bases each). Trimming shortened V by 4 bases and J by 5 bases, and 17 bases separated the two germline ends. Per germline, CDR1 KGHDR and CDR2 SFDVKD. The CDR3 extends over 16 amino acids. CDR3 bases: TGTGCCACCAGTGACTCCGGGACCCCACCCCACAATGAGCAGTTCTTC. Translating it yields CATSDSGTPPHNEQFF.

The chain recombines TRBV15 with TRBJ2-7; no clear D. Trimming cost V 5 bases and J 3 bases, with 20 bases left between them. The length of the CDR3 is 16 residues. Germline loops: CDR1 LNHNV, CDR2 YYDKDF (reference sequence). The CDR3: CATSGAPHPPHYEQYF. The CDR3 DNA follows: TGTGCCACCAGCGGAGCCCCCCACCCTCCACACTACGAGCAGTACTTC. Full variable domain (remainder filled in from reference TRBV15 and TRBJ2-7): DAMVIQNPRYQVTQFGKPVTLSCSQTLNHNVMYWYQQKSSQAPKLLFHYYDKDFNNEADTPDNFQSRRPNTSFCFLDIRSPGLGDTAMYLCATSGAPHPPHYEQYFGPGTRLTVT.

In DNA form, the CDR3 reads TGTGCCAGCAGTTACTCGACCGTAACTAGCGGGAGTATCTCCTACGAGCAGTACTTC. It is translated as CASSYSTVTSGSISYEQYF. The chain recombines TRBV6-2 or TRBV6-3 with TRBJ2-7, with 11 bases matching TRBD2. The germline CDR1 and CDR2 sequences are MNHEY and SVGEGT. The CDR3 extends over 19 amino acids. Trimming cost V 0 bases and J 0 bases; bases outside gene matches: 10.

This clonotype occurred many times. The V gene is TRBV12-3 or TRBV12-4, the J gene TRBJ1-2; D possibly corresponds to TRBD1 (5 bases). Deletions cut 3 bases from V and 3 bases from J, with 8 bases between. CDR3 size: 13 residues. The CDR3 sequence is CASSFQGYYGYTF. DNA for the CDR3: TGTGCCAGCAGTTTTCAGGGATACTATGGCTACACCTTC.

This clonotype has at least ten counts. The V call is TRBV19, the J call TRBJ1-6; D may be TRBD1 (5 bases). Germline CDR1 and CDR2: LNHDA and SQIVND (reference sequence). The CDR3 length is 13 residues. V was pared by 6 bases and J by 10 bases, with 13 bases between. CDR3 sequence (DNA): TGTGCCAGTAGGGGACCGTTTAGATCACCCCTCCACTTT. This translates into CASRGPFRSPLHF.

The chain links TRBV6-1 to TRBJ2-7, with 9 nucleotides matching TRBD1. Germline CDR1 is MNHNS and CDR2 is SASEGT. This CDR3 is 14 amino acids long. V was clipped by 11 bases and J by 1 base; unmatched bases: 9. The CDR3: CAGKPGQGSYEQYF. CDR3 nucleotide sequence: TGTGCCGGAAAACCGGGACAGGGTTCCTACGAGCAGTACTTC.

This clonotype appeared once. This rearrangement joins TRBV29-1 to TRBJ1-1; TRBD1 agrees at 10 bases. Per the germline V gene, CDR1 is SQVTM and CDR2 is ANQGSEA. The length of the CDR3 is 12 residues. The CDR3 bases are TGCAGAGCGGGACAGGGGAGTGGTGAAGCTTTCTTT. Amino acid sequence: CRAGQGSGEAFF.

This clonotype was counted at least ten times. V usage is TRBV7-2 and J usage is TRBJ2-5; unclear D gene. Germline CDR1 and CDR2: SGHTA and FQGNSA. This CDR3 region has 14 residues. V dropped 1 base and J dropped 4 bases, with 10 bases sitting between them. The CDR3 region is CASSLGRGRETQYF. In DNA, the CDR3 is TGTGCCAGCAGCTTAGGCCGTGGTCGAGAGACCCAGTACTTC.

This chain connects TRBV12-3 or TRBV12-4 to TRBJ1-3, with TRBD1 as a possible D gene (5 bases). The CDR3 length is 13 residues. Trimming took 5 bases from V and 4 from J, leaving 9 bases between them. CDR3 in amino acids: CASSKWGGNTIYF. The CDR3 DNA follows: TGTGCCAGCAGTAAATGGGGGGGAAACACCATATATTTT.

There are many counts of this clonotype. The gene calls are TRBV29-1 and TRBJ2-5; no clear D gene. This CDR3 region has 14 residues. Germline CDR1 SQVTM, CDR2 ANQGSEA. V was trimmed by 5 bases and J by 5 bases, leaving 18 bases between them. CDR3 loop: CSVMTDPEKETQYF. The CDR3 DNA reads TGCAGCGTTATGACGGACCCCGAGAAGGAGACCCAGTACTTC.

This chain connects TRBV7-8 to TRBJ2-7; D is ambiguous. V lost 1 base and J lost 9, with 16 bases in between. CDR3 size: 14 residues. The germline CDR1 and CDR2 sequences are SGHVS and FQNEAQ. This chain's CDR3 is CASSLVPTETGQYF. CDR3 DNA: TGTGCCAGCAGCTTAGTTCCTACGGAAACGGGGCAGTACTTC.

This clonotype came up a few times. This chain uses TRBV20-1 with TRBJ2-2, with unresolved D. The V and J ends lost 3 bases and 1 base respectively, with 6 bases between them. CDR3 size: 13 residues. Germline V lookup: CDR1 DFQATT, CDR2 SNEGSKA (reference sequence). This CDR3 is CSARVRNTGELFF. For the CDR3, the DNA is TGCAGTGCTAGGGTACGGAACACCGGGGAGCTGTTTTTT.

V usage is TRBV19 and J usage is TRBJ1-2; a possible D gene is TRBD1 (6 bases). The CDR3 is 14 residues long. From germline, CDR1 is LNHDA and CDR2 SQIVND (reference sequence). The V end was cut by 3 bases, the J end by 3 bases, with 11 bases between. The CDR3 reads CASSIPDSYYGYTF. The CDR3 nucleotides read TGTGCCAGTAGTATCCCGGACAGCTACTATGGCTACACCTTC.

The chain combines TRBV7-3 with TRBJ2-1, with 9 bases fitting TRBD1. The V segment lost 11 bases and the J segment 4 bases; nucleotides outside the gene matches: 6. The germline V gene has CDR1 SGHTA and CDR2 FQGTGA. This CDR3 is built from 13 residues. CDR3 protein: CASGTGIYNEQFF. CDR3 coding DNA: TGTGCCTCCGGGACAGGGATTTACAATGAGCAGTTCTTC.

The chain recombines TRBV5-6 with TRBJ2-3, with TRBD2 matching over 9 bases. CDR3 length: 18 residues. Germline V gives CDR1 SGHDT, CDR2 YYEEEE. The ends lost 3 bases at V and 2 bases at J; junction bases unmatched: 13. Written as DNA, the CDR3 is TGTGCCAGCAGCTATGGTAGCGGGGGCCCCCTGGTCACAGATACGCAGTATTTT. Its translation is CASSYGSGGPLVTDTQYF.

This chain links TRBV7-9 with TRBJ1-4; D gene unclear. Germline V gene data show CDR1 as SEHNR and CDR2 as FQNEAQ (reference sequence). Trimming cost V 5 bases and J 3 bases, with 10 bases left between them. The CDR3 contains 14 residues. The CDR3 coding sequence is TGTGCCAGCAGCCTGACCCTATCTAATGAAAAACTGTTTTTT. Translated: CASSLTLSNEKLFF.